The TCR beta chain described here comes from a study of T cells in Graves' hyperthyroidism and ophthalmopathy. Study-level information: Once the initial diagnosis was made, peripheral blood was obtained before any treatment.

The CDR3 is made up of 15 amino acids. Looked up from germline, CDR1 is MGHDK and CDR2 is SYGVNS. V gave up 1 base and J gave up 5 bases, with 12 bases separating them. Ophthalmopathy patients had moderate-to-severe active disease, CAS ≥3, NOSPECS ≥4, and disease duration under 3 months. Patients were excluded because of uncontrolled infection, other autoimmune disease, pregnancy or lactation. The study, taken as a whole, reports: Blood samples included most of the expanded thyroid clonotypes exceeding 0.001.

TCR beta CDR3 sequences were amplified from RNA transcripts. Carried out on the TCR CDR3, a first-round RT-PCR used the HTBI primer set. TCRdb used MiXCR to reprocess the multiplex PCR reads, holding one entry per CDR3 protein. The sample has 500,000 to 650,000 distinct CDR3 sequences, 15% to 20% seen once. This clonotype was seen a handful of times. The antigen is unknown. This clonotype was sampled from a man aged 40-49 years with Graves' ophthalmopathy. The sequencing input was blood. The J gene is TRBJ2-1, the V gene TRBV25-1; TRBD1 or TRBD2 may be the D gene (6 bases each). The CDR3 nucleotides are TGTGCCAGCAGTGAATTGGGGAGGACAGACAATGAGCAGTTCTTC. Translated, it gives CASSELGRTDNEQFF. Full variable domain (missing parts from reference TRBV25-1 and TRBJ2-1): EADIYQTPRYLVIGTGKKITLECSQTMGHDKMYWYQQDPGMELHLIHYSYGVNSTEKGDLSSESTVSRIRTEHFPLTLESARPSHTSQYLCASSELGRTDNEQFFGPGTRLTVL.